This T cell receptor beta chain comes out of a study of blood T cells in healthy people across ages. There are 16 residues in the CDR3. Germline loops: CDR1 SGHRS, CDR2 YFSETQ. After removal of 3 bases from V and 4 bases from J, the junction contained 5 bases not matched to a gene. There were healthy Caucasian individuals from Russia, aged roughly 6 to 90, serving as donors. A second roughly 7 to 12 cycle PCR used barcoded and J-beta primers. TCRdb reanalysed the 5' RACE reads using MiXCR and keeps one entry per CDR3 protein. In the table there are around 800,000 distinct CDR3 sequences, about a quarter of which are singletons. These records were also assigned to another study, of T cells of mothers and their children. From that study: Researchers report slightly higher, though non-significant, overlap in related mother-child pairs than in unrelated pairs.

The sequencing sample was made of blood. The J gene is TRBJ2-1, the V gene TRBV5-1, with TRBD2 identical over 12 bases. This clonotype originated in a boy between 10 and 17 years old in good health. In DNA, the CDR3 is TGCGCCAGCAGCTACAGACTAGCGGGGGAATACAATGAGCAGTTCTTC. It encodes CASSYRLAGEYNEQFF.